The 10 T cell receptor beta chains reported below all come from one sample, sequenced in a study of molecular identifiers for immune sequencing clone quantification. TCRdb ran MiXCR on the PCR reads and lists one entry per CDR3 protein. The table has more than 300,000 distinct CDR3 sequences, over 20% seen once. The sample taken for sequencing was naive CD8+ T cells from blood, with Jurkat cell RNA spiked in. Subset indicated: FACS-sorted CD8+CD4-CCR7+CD45RA+ naive T cells. The source of these receptors is a human donor in good health. Some libraries in this study had Jurkat cell RNA spiked in.

The chain combines TRBV20-1 with TRBJ2-7, with D maybe TRBD1 (6 bases). The germline V gene has CDR1 DFQATT and CDR2 SNEGSKA (reference sequence). CDR3 size: 16 residues. V lost 3 bases and J lost 2, with 20 bases in between. The CDR3 here is CSASAYKGQRTYEQYF. CDR3 coding DNA: TGCAGTGCTAGCGCTTACAAAGGACAGCGAACCTACGAGCAGTACTTC.

This clonotype was observed many times. This sequence joins TRBV28 and TRBJ2-7; no firm D call. This CDR3 region has 13 residues. Trimming took 5 bases from V and 4 from J, leaving 12 bases between them. The germline gives CDR1 MDHEN, CDR2 SYDVKM. The CDR3 here is CASSQLIDYEQYF. The CDR3 DNA sequence: TGTGCCAGCAGTCAACTTATTGATTACGAGCAGTACTTC.

In the case of this clonotype: A much bigger clone sits one base away, suggesting this may be a read error. This CDR3 fails to terminate in the conserved phenylalanine or tryptophan, so it likely reflects a read error. The chain couples TRBV30 to TRBJ2-5; no reliable D call. Germline V lookup: CDR1 GTSNPN, CDR2 SVGIG (reference sequence). The CDR3 has 10 amino acids. The V gene lost 5 bases and the J gene lost 4 bases, with 5 bases spanning the gap. CDR3 region: CAWQLETQYL. The CDR3 DNA reads TGTGCCTGGCAGTTAGAGACCCAGTACCTC.

The table lists this clonotype with many counts. The chain links TRBV4-2 to TRBJ1-1, with a tentative D call TRBD1 (5 bases). V was pared by 1 base and J by 0 bases, with 9 bases between. The CDR3 length is 15 residues. Germline V gene sequence: CDR1 LGHNA, CDR2 YNFKEQ. The CDR3 nucleotides are TGTGCCAGCAGCCAAGTTGCGGGGCTGAACACTGAAGCTTTCTTT. Amino acid sequence: CASSQVAGLNTEAFF.

In this sample, this clonotype turned up many times. The chain combines TRBV7-9 with TRBJ1-1; D unclear. The CDR3 runs to 13 residues. CDR1 is SEHNR, CDR2 FQNEAQ, per germline (reference sequence). Trimming removed 1 base from V and 2 bases from J, with 5 bases in between. The CDR3 spells CASSLGINTEAFF. CDR3 coding DNA: TGTGCCAGCAGCTTAGGGATTAACACTGAAGCTTTCTTT.

Worth noting for this clonotype: A read error may explain this, as a much larger clone is one base away. The CDR3 here is CASSVDGMNSEAFF. The CDR3 DNA reads TGCGCCAGCAGCGTGGACGGGATGAACTCTGAAGCTTTCTTT. The chain employs TRBV5-1 and TRBJ1-1; D not certain. CDR3 size: 14 residues. Germline CDR1 reads SGHRS; CDR2 reads YFSETQ.

The chain joins TRBV4-1 to TRBJ2-7, with D unresolved. Per the germline V gene, CDR1 is MGHRA and CDR2 is YSYEKL. The CDR3 length is 15 residues. Trimming removed 3 bases at V and 2 bases at J, with 14 bases between. CDR3 region: CASSQVSRAAYEQYF. The CDR3 bases are TGCGCCAGCAGCCAGGTCTCTAGGGCAGCCTACGAGCAGTACTTC.

Worth noting for this clonotype: One end of the junction fails to match germline, which may point to a read error. This chain connects TRBV7-2 to TRBJ2-5, with 14 bases fitting TRBD2. Germline loops: CDR1 SGHTA, CDR2 FQGNSA. This CDR3 region has 17 residues. In DNA, the CDR3 is TGTGCCAGCAGCAGACGGACTAGCGGGGGGTTACAAGAGACCCAGTGCTTC. Encoded protein: CASSRRTSGGLQETQCF.

The sample holds a few counts of this clonotype. The chain links TRBV6-2 or TRBV6-3 to TRBJ2-3; 13 nucleotides align to TRBD2. Per germline, CDR1 MNHEY and CDR2 SVGEGT. This CDR3 has 17 residues. V lost 2 bases and J lost 2; bases outside the gene matches: 4. This CDR3 is CASSYGTSGDHTDTQYF. CDR3 DNA sequence: TGTGCCAGCAGTTACGGGACTAGCGGGGACCACACAGATACGCAGTATTTT.

In regard to this clonotype: This may come from a read error, since a much larger clone is one base off. The chain carries TRBV11-2 and TRBJ2-4; D is ambiguous. Germline V lookup: CDR1 SGHAT, CDR2 FQNNGV. CDR3 length: 15 residues. CDR3 residues: CASGLSDYSKNIQYF. CDR3 nucleotide sequence: TGTGCCAGCGGCTTATCAGATTATAGCAAAAACATTCAGTACTTC.